The clone carrying this TCR beta chain has a handful of counts. This sample was included in a study of CD8+CD57+ T cells in acquired aplastic anemia. In the study overall: Sorted CD4+ and CD8+ cell DNA averaged roughly 3.2 ug.

Profiling that covered TCR beta VDJ and CDR3 relied on genomic DNA as its template. MiXCR, applied by TCRdb to the reads, yields one record per CDR3 protein. The sample carries roughly 240,000 distinct CDR3 sequences, 40% to 50% recorded once. CDR1 GTSNPN and CDR2 SVGIG come from the germline V gene (reference sequence). The ends were cut back, 2 bases at V and 0 bases at J, with 17 bases in the middle. The CDR3 consists of 16 residues. The patients chosen for sequencing had shown expansion of CD8+CD57+ cells (detected by flow cytometry). Blood sampling was performed on the patients, and none of them had received therapy by then.

The sample was sorted CD4+, CD8+, or CD8+CD57+ T cells (not recorded which) from PBMCs. This receptor was taken from a human donor with aplastic anemia. This chain joins TRBV30 and TRBJ2-7; D tentatively fits TRBD1 or TRBD2 (5 bases each). CDR3 nucleotides: TGTGCCTGGAGTTCTATTGGGGGACGTCGCTCCTACGAGCAGTACTTC. Its protein is CAWSSIGGRRSYEQYF.